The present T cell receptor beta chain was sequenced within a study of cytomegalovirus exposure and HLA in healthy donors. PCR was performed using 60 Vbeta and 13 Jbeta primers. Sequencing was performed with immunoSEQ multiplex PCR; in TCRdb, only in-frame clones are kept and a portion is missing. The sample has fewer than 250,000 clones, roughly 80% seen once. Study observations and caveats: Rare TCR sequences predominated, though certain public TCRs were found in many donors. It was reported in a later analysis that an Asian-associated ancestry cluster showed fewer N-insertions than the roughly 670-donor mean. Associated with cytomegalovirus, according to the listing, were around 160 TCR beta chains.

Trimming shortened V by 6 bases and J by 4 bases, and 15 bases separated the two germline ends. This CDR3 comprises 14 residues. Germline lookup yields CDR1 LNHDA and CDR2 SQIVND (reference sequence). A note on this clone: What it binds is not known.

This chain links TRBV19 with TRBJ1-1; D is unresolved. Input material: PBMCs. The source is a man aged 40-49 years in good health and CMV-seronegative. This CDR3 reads CASRARGMGTEAFF. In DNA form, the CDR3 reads TGTGCCAGTAGGGCCCGGGGAATGGGCACTGAAGCTTTCTTT.